Presented here are 32 T cell receptor beta chains from one specimen sequenced in a study of ipilimumab plus nivolumab after autologous stem cell transplantation. The repertoire was sequenced with immunoSEQ multiplex PCR; TCRdb's copy has only in-frame clones and lacks some. The sample includes tens of thousands of clones, more than 70% of them seen just once. The sequencing here drew on PBMCs, taken in a trial of ipilimumab plus nivolumab as post-transplant consolidation. These receptors were taken from a male donor with diffuse large B-cell lymphoma.

The chain recombines TRBV2 with TRBJ1-5, with D maybe TRBD1 (6 bases). V lost 8 bases and J lost 0, with 14 bases in between. Germline V gives CDR1 SNHLY, CDR2 FYNNEI. This CDR3 comprises 15 residues. CDR3 protein: CASRMGALSNQPQHF. CDR3 sequence (DNA): TGTGCCAGCCGAATGGGGGCCCTTAGCAATCAGCCCCAGCATTTT.

The chain links TRBV15 to TRBJ1-4; no definite D call. Trimming shortened V by 5 bases and J by 5 bases, and 9 bases separated the two germline ends. The CDR3 sequence is 13 residues long. Germline CDR1 reads LNHNV; CDR2 reads YYDKDF (reference sequence). CDR3 region: CATSVGLNEKLFF. The CDR3 DNA reads as TGTGCCACCAGCGTAGGGCTAAATGAAAAACTGTTTTTT.

CDR3: CASSPHRESNYGYTF. CDR3 bases: TGTGCCAGCAGCCCCCACAGGGAGTCTAACTATGGCTACACCTTC. V usage is TRBV9 and J usage is TRBJ1-2, with D perhaps matching TRBD1 (6 bases). V was shortened by 4 bases and J by 0 bases, with 13 bases between the two germline ends. Germline CDR1 SGDLS, CDR2 YYNGEE. This CDR3 spans 15 amino acids.

This chain uses TRBV7-9 with TRBJ2-1; perhaps D is TRBD1 or TRBD2 (5 bases each). The ends were cut back, 1 base at V and 5 bases at J, with 12 bases in the middle. This CDR3 contains 15 residues. Germline V gene lookup returns CDR1 SEHNR and CDR2 FQNEAQ (reference sequence). The CDR3 region has the DNA TGTGCCAGCAGCTTAGTAGATGGGACCGACAATGAGCAGTTCTTC. It codes for CASSLVDGTDNEQFF. The variable domain in full, with the rest retrieved from reference TRBV7-9 and TRBJ2-1, is DTGVSQNPRHKITKRGQNVTFRCDPISEHNRLYWYRQTLGQGPEFLTYFQNEAQLEKSRLLSDRFSAERPKGSFSTLEIQRTEQGDSAMYLCASSLVDGTDNEQFFGPGTRLTVL.

The chain combines TRBV6-1 with TRBJ1-5; 10 bases are a match to TRBD1. Germline V gene sequence: CDR1 MNHNS, CDR2 SASEGT. The CDR3 loop spans 15 amino acids. V gave up 4 bases and J gave up 1 base; unmatched junction bases: 1. This CDR3 reads CASSVDRGSNQPQHF. The CDR3 nucleotides read TGTGCCAGCAGTGTGGACAGGGGGAGCAATCAGCCCCAGCATTTT.

This chain links TRBV5-6 with TRBJ2-5; 12 nucleotides match TRBD2. The J segment lost 5 bases and the V segment lost 4 bases, leaving 3 bases of the junction unmatched. The CDR3 sequence is 14 residues long. Looked up from germline, CDR1 is SGHDT and CDR2 is YYEEEE. The CDR3 protein is CASSQGLAGETQYF. The DNA of the CDR3 is TGTGCCAGCAGCCAAGGACTAGCGGGGGAGACCCAGTACTTC.

V usage is TRBV5-1 and J usage is TRBJ2-1; 9 nucleotides agree with TRBD2. Germline V gene lookup returns CDR1 SGHRS and CDR2 YFSETQ. With V trimmed by 3 bases and J by 7 bases, 11 bases remained unmatched. CDR3 size: 16 residues. In nucleotides, the CDR3 is TGCGCCAGCAGCTCCCCTAGCGGGGCCCTGATGAATGAGCAGTTCTTC. Translated: CASSSPSGALMNEQFF.

The CDR3 reads CASSSRGSSDTQYF. DNA for the CDR3: TGTGCCAGCAGCTCCAGGGGGTCTTCAGATACGCAGTATTTT. The rearrangement joins TRBV7-8 to TRBJ2-3; 7 nucleotides line up with TRBD1. The germline V gene encodes CDR1 SGHVS and CDR2 FQNEAQ. The CDR3 loop spans 14 amino acids. V trimming: 4 bases; J trimming: 4 bases; junction bases outside the gene matches: 5.

V gene TRBV7-8 combines with J gene TRBJ2-2, with D perhaps TRBD2 (6 bases). V was cut by 6 bases and J by 4 bases, with 12 bases left in between. Germline assignment: CDR1 SGHVS and CDR2 FQNEAQ. The CDR3 runs to 14 residues. The DNA of the CDR3 is TGTGCCAGCAGGATGGGGGAGGTCACCGGGGAGCTGTTTTTT. Translating gives CASRMGEVTGELFF.

This chain uses TRBV5-1 with TRBJ1-2; D might be TRBD1 (6 bases). Germline V lookup: CDR1 SGHRS, CDR2 YFSETQ. The CDR3 length is 13 residues. Trimming removed 4 bases at V and 7 bases at J, with 14 bases between. The CDR3 DNA sequence: TGCGCCAGCAGCCCAACACAGGGCTTTGGCTACACCTTC. Translated, it gives CASSPTQGFGYTF.

The table lists this clone with a few counts. The chain is built from TRBV7-2 and TRBJ1-2, with 8 bases that match TRBD1. The CDR3 runs to 15 residues. Germline V CDR1 and CDR2: SGHTA, FQGNSA. V was clipped by 4 bases and J by 6 bases; unmatched bases: 10. CDR3 residues: CASSSSHTGGDGYTF. The CDR3 coding sequence is TGTGCCAGCAGCTCAAGTCATACAGGGGGTGATGGCTACACCTTC.

The gene calls are TRBV19 and TRBJ1-2, with D maybe TRBD1 (5 bases). The V end lost 6 bases, the J end lost 8 bases, and 19 bases lay between the germline ends. CDR1 is LNHDA and CDR2 is SQIVND in the germline V gene (reference sequence). This CDR3 spans 14 amino acids. The CDR3 sequence is CASRGRQEVSGYTF. The DNA of the CDR3 is TGTGCCAGTAGGGGGCGGCAGGAGGTGAGCGGCTACACCTTC. The full variable domain, in which reference TRBV19 and TRBJ1-2 provide the parts outside the CDR3, is DGGITQSPKYLFRKEGQNVTLSCEQNLNHDAMYWYRQDPGQGLRLIYYSQIVNDFQKGDIAEGYSVSREKKESFPLTVTSAQKNPTAFYLCASRGRQEVSGYTFGSGTRLTVV.

The chain is built from TRBV23-1 and TRBJ1-1, with unresolved D. TRBV23-1 is an ORF, and what it does is uncertain. The CDR3 consists of 9 residues. The V end lost 7 bases, the J end lost 11 bases, and 8 bases lay between the germline ends. DNA for the CDR3: TGCGCCAGCATAAGGCGTGCTTTCTTT. Protein product: CASIRRAFF.

This clone is classed as medium-sized (0.01 to 0.1%). This chain connects TRBV6-5 to TRBJ2-5; D may correspond to TRBD1 or TRBD2 (6 bases each). Trimming pared 0 bases from V and 5 bases from J, leaving 13 bases between. The CDR3 contains 15 residues. Germline lookup yields CDR1 MNHEY and CDR2 SVGAGI. The CDR3 coding sequence is TGTGCCAGCAGTTACTCGAGAGGGGGGCGGGAGACCCAGTACTTC. This gives the protein CASSYSRGGRETQYF.

The rearrangement joins TRBV7-9 to TRBJ2-5; 8 bases agree with TRBD1. V trimming: 3 bases; J trimming: 5 bases; junction bases outside the gene matches: 8. Germline CDR1 reads SEHNR; CDR2 reads FQNEAQ (reference sequence). This CDR3 has 15 residues. The CDR3 sequence is CASSLRTGNFETQYF. The CDR3 bases are TGTGCCAGCAGCTTGAGGACAGGGAACTTCGAGACCCAGTACTTC.

This clone was seen just once. This sequence joins TRBV5-1 and TRBJ1-2; a possible D gene is TRBD1 (6 bases). Trimming stripped 5 bases from V and 0 bases from J, with 11 bases between. The CDR3 length is 14 residues. Germline lookup yields CDR1 SGHRS and CDR2 YFSETQ. CDR3 loop: CASRVGGSNYGYTF. The CDR3 region has the DNA TGCGCCAGCAGAGTAGGGGGGTCTAACTATGGCTACACCTTC.

The chain joins TRBV6-6 to TRBJ2-7; D is perhaps TRBD2 (5 bases). CDR3 length equals 14 residues. The germline V and J ends were trimmed by 2 bases and 2 bases, with 10 bases remaining between them. The germline V gene encodes CDR1 MNHNY and CDR2 SVGAGI (reference sequence). CDR3 protein: CASSYTGNPYEQYF. Here the CDR3 DNA reads TGTGCCAGCAGTTACACGGGGAACCCCTACGAGCAGTACTTC.

This clone appeared once. The chain recombines TRBV6-6 with TRBJ2-7; D might be TRBD1 (7 bases). Germline values: CDR1 MNHNY, CDR2 SVGAGI (reference sequence). Trimming shortened V by 0 bases and J by 2 bases, and 14 bases separated the two germline ends. The CDR3 has 16 residues. The DNA of the CDR3 is TGTGCCAGCAGTTACTCTGGAGGGGGCTCACCCTACGAGCAGTACTTC. It translates to CASSYSGGGSPYEQYF.

J is TRBJ2-7 and V is TRBV6-5; 10 positions match TRBD2. Per the germline V gene, CDR1 is MNHEY and CDR2 is SVGAGI. The length of the CDR3 is 14 residues. V trimming: 6 bases; J trimming: 7 bases; junction bases outside the gene matches: 9. CDR3 loop: CASSLAGVSGEQYF. In nucleotides, the CDR3 is TGTGCCAGCAGCCTAGCGGGGGTTTCGGGGGAGCAGTACTTC.

This rearrangement joins TRBV29-1 to TRBJ2-3, with D perhaps assigned TRBD1 or TRBD2 (6 bases each). V was pared by 3 bases and J by 4 bases, with 11 bases between. The CDR3 length is 13 residues. Germline values: CDR1 SQVTM, CDR2 ANQGSEA. This CDR3 reads CSVDGGSSDTQYF. The CDR3 nucleotides are TGCAGCGTTGACGGGGGCTCTTCAGATACGCAGTATTTT.

The table lists this clone with a few counts. The V and J genes are TRBV9 and TRBJ1-4; D ambiguous. The CDR3 sequence is 15 residues long. Trimming shortened V by 6 bases and J by 7 bases, and 19 bases separated the two germline ends. Germline assignment: CDR1 SGDLS and CDR2 YYNGEE. The CDR3 coding sequence is TGTGCCAGCACGGTGGGAATTGGGGTGTCTGAAAAACTGTTTTTT. Residues: CASTVGIGVSEKLFF.

The rearrangement uses TRBV15 and TRBJ2-3; unclear D gene. Germline V gene sequence: CDR1 LNHNV, CDR2 YYDKDF (reference sequence). Trimming took off 7 bases at V and 3 bases at J, with 5 bases between the two ends. CDR3 size: 11 residues. The CDR3 region has the DNA TGTGCCACCACGAGAACAGATACGCAGTATTTT. Encoded protein: CATTRTDTQYF.

V usage is TRBV23-1 and J usage is TRBJ1-1; 7 positions match TRBD1. TRBV23-1 is known as an ORF, though its function is uncertain. This CDR3 spans 18 amino acids. V shed 0 bases and J 0 bases; nucleotides not matched to a gene: 10. CDR3 residues: CASSQSGQPEFMNTEAFF. The CDR3 coding sequence is TGCGCCAGCAGTCAATCGGGACAGCCTGAATTTATGAACACTGAAGCTTTCTTT.

By share of the sample, this clone is medium-sized. The rearrangement uses TRBV27 and TRBJ1-2; 8 bases align to TRBD1. V lost 4 bases to trimming and J lost 5 bases; unmatched junction nucleotides: 9. The germline V gene encodes CDR1 MNHEY and CDR2 SMNVEV (reference sequence). The CDR3 is 15 residues long. CDR3 residues: CASSSYWTGRYGYTF. The CDR3 DNA reads TGTGCCAGCAGTTCCTACTGGACAGGGCGGTATGGCTACACCTTC.

The V call is TRBV11-2, the J call TRBJ2-3, with D possibly TRBD2 on 7 matching bases. The germline gives CDR1 SGHAT, CDR2 FQNNGV. Trimming left V 4 bases short and J 3 bases short, with 14 bases between. The CDR3 covers 15 residues. As DNA, the CDR3 is TGTGCCAGCAGCTCCCGCGGGGGCTCGACAGATACGCAGTATTTT. Protein product: CASSSRGGSTDTQYF.

This chain uses TRBV5-5 with TRBJ2-1; D not certain. The germline V gene has CDR1 SGHKS and CDR2 YYEKEE (reference sequence). There are 11 residues in the CDR3. Trimming removed 1 base at V and 9 bases at J, with 5 bases between. The CDR3 here is CASSLTGEQFF. The CDR3, as DNA: TGTGCCAGCAGCTTGACGGGTGAGCAGTTCTTC.

This clone has a single count. The chain links TRBV6-5 to TRBJ1-6; 7 bases agree with TRBD1. The V gene end was trimmed by 3 bases and the J gene end by 5 bases; junction bases not matched to a gene: 4. The CDR3 length is 15 residues. Per germline, CDR1 MNHEY and CDR2 SVGAGI. In DNA, the CDR3 is TGTGCCAGCAGTTATGACAGGGCTAATAATTCACCCCTCCACTTT. It encodes CASSYDRANNSPLHF.

V is TRBV2 and J is TRBJ2-2; tentative D call: TRBD2 (6 bases). V shed 6 bases and J shed 4 bases, with 12 bases lying between them. The V gene's germline CDR1 is SNHLY and CDR2 FYNNEI. This CDR3 region has 14 residues. The CDR3 loop is CASRVLAVTGELFF. CDR3 DNA: TGTGCCAGCAGAGTACTAGCAGTCACCGGGGAGCTGTTTTTT.

In this sample, this clone turned up once. The rearrangement uses TRBV7-3 and TRBJ1-5; no clear D gene. There are 13 residues in the CDR3. Germline assignment: CDR1 SGHTA and CDR2 FQGTGA. The V end was cut by 2 bases, the J end by 6 bases, with 8 bases between. CDR3 region: CASSLRWGQPQHF. CDR3 sequence (DNA): TGTGCCAGCAGCTTACGGTGGGGTCAGCCCCAGCATTTT.

The rearrangement uses TRBV18 and TRBJ2-5; TRBD2 matches at 7 bases. The CDR3 length is 14 residues. Germline V gives CDR1 KGHSH, CDR2 LQKENI. Trimming cost V 6 bases and J 4 bases; bases outside gene matches: 8. The CDR3 reads CASSSMGGLETQYF. As DNA, the CDR3 is TGTGCCAGCTCGTCAATGGGAGGGCTAGAGACCCAGTACTTC.

This clone appeared a single time. This likely stems from a read error, as it lies one base from a far larger clone. This sample includes further DNA sequences coding for the same CDR3. This chain links TRBV4-1 with TRBJ2-7; D perhaps matches TRBD2 (7 bases). The CDR3 loop spans 15 amino acids. Per the germline V gene, CDR1 is MGHRA and CDR2 is YSYEKL. V shed 2 bases and J shed 2 bases, with 13 bases lying between them. The CDR3 bases are TGCGCCAGCAGCCAATCGGCGGGGGACACCTACGAGCAGTACTTC. It codes for CASSQSAGDTYEQYF.

The chain recombines TRBV6-6 with TRBJ1-2, with D possibly matching TRBD1 (5 bases). CDR1 is MNHNY, CDR2 SVGAGI, per germline (reference sequence). The V gene lost 9 bases and the J gene lost 8 bases, with 10 bases spanning the gap. The CDR3 has 10 residues. DNA of the CDR3: TGTGCCAGTGGGGGATTAGGCTACACCTTC. It encodes CASGGLGYTF.